This TCR beta chain was identified in a study of CD8 T cells in Susac syndrome. An amount of RNA that ranged from roughly 0.5 to 1 ug was reverse transcribed with random hexamers. TCR beta CDR3 was amplified by immunoSEQ covering 54 Vbeta and 13 Jbeta. TCRdb re-called the immunoSEQ multiplex PCR reads with MiXCR, one entry per CDR3 protein. The sample lists 150,000 to 250,000 distinct CDR3 sequences, roughly 96% occurring once. The CDR3 runs 13 residues. The germline V gene has CDR1 GTSNPN and CDR2 SVGIG (reference sequence). With 6 bases removed from V and 0 bases from J, the gap between germline ends came to 12 bases. The multiple sclerosis controls were treatment-naive patients affected by stable or active relapsing-remitting disease.

This clonotype was obtained from a human donor with multiple sclerosis. The specimen was CD4+ T cells from PBMCs. This chain connects TRBV30 to TRBJ2-7; a possible D gene is TRBD2 (5 bases). CDR3 loop: CACRTWSSYEQYF. CDR3 bases: TGTGCCTGCCGGACTTGGAGCTCCTACGAGCAGTACTTC.